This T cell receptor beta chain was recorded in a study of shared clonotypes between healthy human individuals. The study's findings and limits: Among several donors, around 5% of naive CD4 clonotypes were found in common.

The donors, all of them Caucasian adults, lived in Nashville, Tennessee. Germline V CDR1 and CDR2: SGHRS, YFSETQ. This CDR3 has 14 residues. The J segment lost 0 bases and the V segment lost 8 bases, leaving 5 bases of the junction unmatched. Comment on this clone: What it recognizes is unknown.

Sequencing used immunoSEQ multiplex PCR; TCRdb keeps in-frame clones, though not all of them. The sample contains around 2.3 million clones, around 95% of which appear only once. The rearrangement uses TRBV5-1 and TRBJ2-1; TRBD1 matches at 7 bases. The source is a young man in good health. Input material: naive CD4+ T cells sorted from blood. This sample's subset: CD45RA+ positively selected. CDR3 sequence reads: CASGAGGSYNEQFF. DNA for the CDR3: TGCGCCAGTGGGGCAGGGGGCTCCTACAATGAGCAGTTCTTC.